The rows below give T cell receptor beta chains drawn from one sample of a study of response to subunit inactivated influenza vaccine. TCRdb recomputed calls from the RT-PCR reads with MiXCR, one row per CDR3 protein. The sample includes fewer than 700,000 distinct CDR3 sequences, 13% of them seen just once. This specimen consisted of PBMCs from blood, obtained roughly 48 days after vaccination. The source is a man aged 45-65 years who received an inactivated influenza vaccine. Both conserved end residues are part of each CDR3. D genes are given only for firm matches. A clone size is listed for some rows: how often the clone was seen (once, few, many), or a class if it is expanded.

>few|TRBJ2-7|TRBV7-2|.
CASSPNRQYEQYF
TGTGCCAGCAGCCCCAACCGACAGTACGAGCAGTACTTC
>.|TRBJ2-7|TRBV20-1|.
CSARASRGRGEQYF
TGCAGTGCTAGAGCCAGTCGGGGACGGGGCGAGCAGTACTTC
>many|TRBJ2-7|TRBV27|.
CASSSRLPPYEQYF
TGTGCCAGCAGTTCCCGATTACCCCCCTACGAGCAGTACTTC
>.|TRBJ2-3|TRBV20-1|TRBD2
CSASGRLAGVGSTDTQYF
TGCAGTGCTAGTGGTCGGCTAGCGGGAGTAGGGAGCACAGATACGCAGTATTTT
>few|TRBJ2-7|TRBV12-3/TRBV12-4|TRBD1
CASSPTPGQRTYEQYF
TGTGCCAGCAGTCCCACTCCGGGACAGCGGACCTACGAGCAGTACTTC
>few|TRBJ1-1|TRBV29-1|.
CSVAVTAYTEAFF
TGCAGCGTTGCGGTAACAGCATACACTGAAGCTTTCTTT
>many|TRBJ2-5|TRBV4-3|TRBD1
CASSPTGRETQYF
TGCGCCAGCAGCCCGACAGGGCGAGAGACCCAGTACTTC
>few|TRBJ2-1|TRBV20-1|.
CSARRLIEQFF
TGCAGTGCTAGACGGCTTATTGAGCAGTTCTTC
>.|TRBJ1-1|TRBV4-2|TRBD1
CASSHWTGLTMNTEAFF
TGTGCCAGCAGCCATTGGACAGGCCTTACCATGAACACTGAAGCTTTCTTT
>few|TRBJ2-7|TRBV6-1|TRBD2
CASKRTSGIGTYEQYF
TGTGCCAGCAAAAGGACTAGCGGGATTGGTACCTACGAGCAGTACTTC
>many|TRBJ2-1|TRBV7-2|TRBD1
CASSFWTGSYNEQFF
TGTGCCAGCAGCTTTTGGACAGGGTCCTACAATGAGCAGTTCTTC
>.|TRBJ2-7|TRBV5-4|.
CASSSPINYEQYF
TGTGCCAGCAGCTCCCCGATAAACTACGAGCAGTACTTC
>.|TRBJ2-3|TRBV27|TRBD2
CASSPGVSGGADTQYF
TGTGCCAGCAGTCCCGGTGTGAGCGGGGGTGCAGATACGCAGTATTTT
>.|TRBJ1-1|TRBV5-5|.
CASSRLTGYTEAFF
TGTGCCAGCAGCAGACTCACAGGGTACACTGAAGCTTTCTTT
>many|TRBJ2-4|TRBV12-3/TRBV12-4|TRBD2
CASSNRDYVNIQYF
TGTGCCAGCAGTAACCGGGACTATGTAAACATTCAGTACTTC
>few|TRBJ2-1|TRBV9|.
CASSFRGPGSAYNEQFF
TGTGCCAGCAGCTTTAGGGGCCCGGGAAGCGCCTACAATGAGCAGTTCTTC
>few|TRBJ2-7|TRBV3-1|.
CASSQGHTGTYEQYF
TGTGCCAGCAGCCAAGGTCACACAGGTACCTACGAGCAGTACTTC
>.|TRBJ2-2|TRBV7-3|.
CASSPQKRGAGTGELFF
TGTGCCAGCAGCCCACAGAAACGGGGAGCCGGCACCGGGGAGCTGTTTTTT
>many|TRBJ2-3|TRBV3-1|.
CASSNFDTQYF
TGTGCCAGCAGCAACTTTGATACGCAGTATTTT
>.|TRBJ1-3|TRBV5-6|.
CASSRDIESGNTIYF
TGTGCCAGCAGCAGGGACATCGAATCTGGAAACACCATATATTTT
>few|TRBJ1-1|TRBV6-1|.
CASSWERNTEAFF
TGTGCCAGCAGCTGGGAGAGGAACACTGAAGCTTTCTTT
>.|TRBJ1-3|TRBV10-3|TRBD1
CAISGTGGNTIYF
TGTGCCATCAGCGGGACAGGTGGAAACACCATATATTTT
>.|TRBJ2-7|TRBV5-1|TRBD1
CASSAGGTGGGEQYF
TGCGCCAGCAGCGCTGGTGGGACAGGGGGTGGTGAGCAGTACTTC
>.|TRBJ2-1|TRBV5-1|.
CASSFTGGYNEQFF
TGCGCCAGCAGCTTTACCGGGGGCTACAATGAGCAGTTCTTC
>.|TRBJ2-5|TRBV28|.
CASFQETQYF
TGTGCCAGCTTCCAAGAGACCCAGTACTTC
>few|TRBJ2-2|TRBV18|.
CASSPPGSNTGELFF
TGTGCCAGCTCACCACCAGGATCGAACACCGGGGAGCTGTTTTTT
>many|TRBJ2-1|TRBV11-2|.
CASSFSYNEQFF
TGTGCCAGCAGCTTCTCCTACAATGAGCAGTTCTTC
>.|TRBJ2-1|TRBV5-1|.
CASSPSGFAYNEQFF
TGCGCCAGCAGCCCCTCAGGGTTCGCCTACAATGAGCAGTTCTTC
>.|TRBJ2-5|TRBV5-6|TRBD1
CASSRLRTTGGAQTQYF
TGTGCCAGCAGCCGGCTTCGAACTACAGGGGGCGCCCAGACCCAGTACTTC
>.|TRBJ1-6|TRBV11-2|TRBD1
CASSPGGGTSSPLHF
TGTGCCAGCAGCCCAGGGGGGGGGACTAGTTCACCCCTCCACTTT
>few|TRBJ2-3|TRBV10-3|TRBD1
CAIRAGGDLDTQYF
TGTGCCATCAGGGCAGGGGGCGACTTAGATACGCAGTATTTT
>few|TRBJ1-4|TRBV5-1|TRBD1
CASSVGTGDEKLFF
TGCGCCAGCAGCGTCGGGACAGGGGATGAAAAACTGTTTTTT
>.|TRBJ2-1|TRBV20-1|.
CSVRGSGEQFF
TGCAGTGTTAGGGGCTCTGGTGAGCAGTTCTTC
>many|TRBJ2-1|TRBV14|.
CASSQAGQFYNEQFF
TGTGCCAGCAGCCAAGCTGGGCAGTTTTACAATGAGCAGTTCTTC
>.|TRBJ2-5|TRBV6-1|.
CASSIFGGPQETQYF
TGTGCCAGCAGCATCTTTGGAGGACCCCAAGAGACCCAGTACTTC
>few|TRBJ1-2|TRBV12-3/TRBV12-4|.
CASSLGVFGYTF
TGTGCCAGCAGTTTAGGGGTTTTTGGCTACACCTTC
>few|TRBJ2-5|TRBV7-9|.
CASSRRKGRYQETQYF
TGTGCCAGCAGCCGGCGGAAGGGACGGTACCAAGAGACCCAGTACTTC
>few|TRBJ1-5|TRBV7-9|.
CASSSPQEPQHF
TGTGCCAGCAGCTCCCCCCAGGAGCCCCAGCATTTT
>.|TRBJ2-7|TRBV7-2|.
CASSLSVAARRGYEQYF
TGTGCCAGCAGCTTATCGGTAGCTGCGCGTCGTGGGTACGAGCAGTACTTC
>.|TRBJ2-7|TRBV27|.
CASSLFPATYEQYF
TGTGCCAGCAGTTTATTTCCAGCCACCTACGAGCAGTACTTC
>.|TRBJ1-5|TRBV10-3|.
CAITRDLGQPQHF
TGTGCCATCACTAGGGACCTTGGTCAGCCCCAGCATTTT
>many|TRBJ2-3|TRBV12-3/TRBV12-4|.
CASSPWRGNTDTQYF
TGTGCCAGCAGTCCATGGAGGGGGAACACAGATACGCAGTATTTT
>few|TRBJ1-6|TRBV4-2|.
CASSQVGEDHSPLHF
TGTGCCAGCAGCCAAGTGGGGGAAGATCATTCACCCCTCCACTTT
>.|TRBJ2-3|TRBV11-1|.
CASSPDRGKSRDTQYF
TGTGCCAGCAGCCCAGATCGCGGGAAAAGCAGAGATACGCAGTATTTT
>few|TRBJ1-1|TRBV7-9|.
CASSLSTGEAFF
TGTGCCAGCAGCTTGTCGACAGGTGAAGCTTTCTTT
>many|TRBJ2-5|TRBV6-1|TRBD2
CASSPRDYLPYQETQYF
TGTGCCAGCAGTCCTCGGGACTACCTTCCGTACCAAGAGACCCAGTACTTC